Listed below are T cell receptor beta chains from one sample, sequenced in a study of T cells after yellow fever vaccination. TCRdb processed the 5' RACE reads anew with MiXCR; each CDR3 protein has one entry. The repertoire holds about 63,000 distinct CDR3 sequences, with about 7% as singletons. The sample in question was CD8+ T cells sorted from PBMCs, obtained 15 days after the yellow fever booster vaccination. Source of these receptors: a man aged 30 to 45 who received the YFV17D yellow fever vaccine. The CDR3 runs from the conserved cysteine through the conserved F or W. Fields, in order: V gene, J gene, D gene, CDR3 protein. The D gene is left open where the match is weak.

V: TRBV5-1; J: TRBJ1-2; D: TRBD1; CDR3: CASSYGTGRYGYTF
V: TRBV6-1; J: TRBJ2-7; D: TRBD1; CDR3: CATFAGGGYEQYF
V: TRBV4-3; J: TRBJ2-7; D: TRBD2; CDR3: CASSQDAGVIREQYF
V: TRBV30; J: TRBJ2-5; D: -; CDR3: CACSTETQYF
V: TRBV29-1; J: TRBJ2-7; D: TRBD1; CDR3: CSVEEGQGAYEQYF
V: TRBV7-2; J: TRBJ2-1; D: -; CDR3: CASSEHGVEQFF
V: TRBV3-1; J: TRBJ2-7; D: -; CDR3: CASSQDRGWQYF
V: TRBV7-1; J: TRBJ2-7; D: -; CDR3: CASSSGLLGEQYF
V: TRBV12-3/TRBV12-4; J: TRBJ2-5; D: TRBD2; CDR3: CASSPLAGGVPGETQYF
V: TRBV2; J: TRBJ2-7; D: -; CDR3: CASSDPRVSYEQYF
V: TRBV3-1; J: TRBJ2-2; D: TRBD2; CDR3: CASSQSPAGDPGELFF
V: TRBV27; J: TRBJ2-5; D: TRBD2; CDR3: CASSWASGTHETQYF
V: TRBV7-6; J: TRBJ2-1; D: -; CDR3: CASRLGNEQFF
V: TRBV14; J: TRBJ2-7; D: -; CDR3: CASREPGGYEQYF
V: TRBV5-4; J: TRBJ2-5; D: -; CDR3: CASSLGGRTQETQYF
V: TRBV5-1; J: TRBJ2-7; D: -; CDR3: CASSLPSYEQYF
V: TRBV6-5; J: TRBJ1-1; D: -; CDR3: CASWTNAEAFF
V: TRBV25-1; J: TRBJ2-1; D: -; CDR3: CASSVGEGGYNEQFF
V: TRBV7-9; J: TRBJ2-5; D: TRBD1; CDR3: CASSSRQGAETQYF
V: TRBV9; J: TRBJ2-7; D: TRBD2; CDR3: CASSPGTSGTHEQYF
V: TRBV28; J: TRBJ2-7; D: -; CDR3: CASSSLYSGGGDEQYF
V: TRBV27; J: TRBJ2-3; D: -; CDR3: CASSTTSLTDTQYF
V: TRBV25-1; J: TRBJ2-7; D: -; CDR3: CASSPGSRGEQYF
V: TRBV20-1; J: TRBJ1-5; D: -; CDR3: CSASPGSNQPQHF